The 3 T cell receptor beta chains listed next were all sequenced from one sample in a study of beta chain features in type 1 diabetes. Study observations and caveats: In every one of the four CD4+ subsets, TCRB CDR3s were moderately but significantly shorter in Type 1 diabetes patients.

Since all of the isolated RNA was reverse transcribed, expressed TCRB transcripts were what got sequenced. Profiled with immunoSEQ multiplex PCR; TCRdb holds only in-frame clones, not every one. The sample yields around 710,000 clones, approximately 13% seen once. These receptors are not linked to any known antigen. Input material: naive CD4+ T cells from blood. Source of these receptors: a man aged 25 to 45 with type 1 diabetes.

This clone was detected a few times. V usage is TRBV10-3 and J usage is TRBJ2-2; weak D call: TRBD2 (6 bases). The germline V gene encodes CDR1 ENHRY and CDR2 SYGVKD. This CDR3 is built from 18 residues. V was shortened by 2 bases and J by 0 bases, with 16 bases between the two germline ends. For the CDR3, the DNA is TGTGCCATCAGTGAGCCGGGGGAGAGGCCAACGAACACCGGGGAGCTGTTTTTT. It is translated as CAISEPGERPTNTGELFF.

The chain links TRBV29-1 to TRBJ1-4; a possible D gene is TRBD1 (6 bases). CDR1 SQVTM and CDR2 ANQGSEA come from the germline V gene. The CDR3 loop spans 13 amino acids. Trimming pared 4 bases from V and 3 bases from J, leaving 9 bases between. CDR3 region: CSVGTVPNEKLFF. CDR3 DNA: TGCAGCGTTGGGACAGTACCTAATGAAAAACTGTTTTTT. The whole variable domain, filled in from reference TRBV29-1 and TRBJ1-4, reads SAVISQKPSRDICQRGTSLTIQCQVDSQVTMMFWYRQQPGQSLTLIATANQGSEATYESGFVIDKFPISRPNLTFSTLTVSNMSPEDSSIYLCSVGTVPNEKLFFGSGTQLSVL.

This clone has a handful of counts. The V and J genes are TRBV19 and TRBJ2-1, with a weak D call TRBD1 (6 bases). V was pared by 5 bases and J by 7 bases, with 15 bases between. CDR1 is LNHDA, CDR2 SQIVND, per germline (reference sequence). CDR3 size: 14 residues. The CDR3 region is CASSPGQGGNEQFF. In nucleotides, the CDR3 is TGTGCCAGTAGTCCCGGACAAGGGGGAAATGAGCAGTTCTTC. Full variable domain (rest looked up from reference TRBV19 and TRBJ2-1): DGGITQSPKYLFRKEGQNVTLSCEQNLNHDAMYWYRQDPGQGLRLIYYSQIVNDFQKGDIAEGYSVSREKKESFPLTVTSAQKNPTAFYLCASSPGQGGNEQFFGPGTRLTVL.